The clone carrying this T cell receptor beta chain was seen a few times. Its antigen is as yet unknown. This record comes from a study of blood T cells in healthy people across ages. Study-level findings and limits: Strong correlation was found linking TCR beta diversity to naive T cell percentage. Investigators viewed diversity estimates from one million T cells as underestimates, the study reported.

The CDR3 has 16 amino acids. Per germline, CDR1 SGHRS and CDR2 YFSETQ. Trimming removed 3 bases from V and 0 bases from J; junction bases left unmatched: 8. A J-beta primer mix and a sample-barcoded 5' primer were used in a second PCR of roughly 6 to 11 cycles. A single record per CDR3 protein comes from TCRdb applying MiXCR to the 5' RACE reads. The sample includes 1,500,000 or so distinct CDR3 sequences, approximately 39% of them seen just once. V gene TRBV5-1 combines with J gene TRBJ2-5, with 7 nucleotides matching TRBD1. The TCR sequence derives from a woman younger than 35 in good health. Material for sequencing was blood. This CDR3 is CASSSENRGHQETQYF. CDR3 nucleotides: TGCGCCAGCAGCTCCGAAAACAGGGGACACCAAGAGACCCAGTACTTC. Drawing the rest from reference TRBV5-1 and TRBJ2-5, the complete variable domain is KAGVTQTPRYLIKTRGQQVTLSCSPISGHRSVSWYQQTPGQGLQFLFEYFSETQRNKGNFPGRFSGRQFSNSRSEMNVSTLELGDSALYLCASSSENRGHQETQYFGPGTRLLVL.